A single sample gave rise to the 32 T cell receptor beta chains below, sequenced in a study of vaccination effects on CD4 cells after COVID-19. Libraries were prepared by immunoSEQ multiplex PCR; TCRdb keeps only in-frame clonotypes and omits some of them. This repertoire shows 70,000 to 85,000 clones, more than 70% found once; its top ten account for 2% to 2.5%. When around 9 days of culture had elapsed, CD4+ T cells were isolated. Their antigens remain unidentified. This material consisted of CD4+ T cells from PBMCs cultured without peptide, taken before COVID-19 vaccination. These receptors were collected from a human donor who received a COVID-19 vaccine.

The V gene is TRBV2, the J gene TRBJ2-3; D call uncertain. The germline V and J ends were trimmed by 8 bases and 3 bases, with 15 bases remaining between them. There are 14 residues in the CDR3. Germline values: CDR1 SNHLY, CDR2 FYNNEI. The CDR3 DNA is TGTGCCAGCCGATGGACGGAGTTTACAGATACGCAGTATTTT. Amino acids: CASRWTEFTDTQYF.

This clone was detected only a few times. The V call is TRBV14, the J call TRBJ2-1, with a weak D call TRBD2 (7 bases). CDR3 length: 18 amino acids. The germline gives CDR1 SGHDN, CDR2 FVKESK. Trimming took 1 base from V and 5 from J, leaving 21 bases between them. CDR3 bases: TGTGCCAGCAGCCAAGCCCAGTGGGGGCGGGGGAGACACAATGAGCAGTTCTTC. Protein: CASSQAQWGRGRHNEQFF. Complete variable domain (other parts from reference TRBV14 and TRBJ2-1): EAGVTQFPSHSVIEKGQTVTLRCDPISGHDNLYWYRRVMGKEIKFLLHFVKESKQDESGMPNNRFLAERTGGTYSTLKVQPAELEDSGVYFCASSQAQWGRGRHNEQFFGPGTRLTVL.

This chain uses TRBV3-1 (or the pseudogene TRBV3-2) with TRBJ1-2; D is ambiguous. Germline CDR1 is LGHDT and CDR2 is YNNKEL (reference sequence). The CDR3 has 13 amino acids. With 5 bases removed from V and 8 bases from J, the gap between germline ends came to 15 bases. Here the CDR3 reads CASSFRSSRGYTF. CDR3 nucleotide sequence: TGTGCCAGCAGCTTTAGATCCAGTCGCGGCTACACCTTC.

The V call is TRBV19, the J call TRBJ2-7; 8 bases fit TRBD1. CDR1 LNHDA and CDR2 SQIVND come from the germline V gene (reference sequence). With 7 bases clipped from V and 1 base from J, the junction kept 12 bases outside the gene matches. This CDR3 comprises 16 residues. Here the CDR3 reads CASTEGQGFRSYEQYV. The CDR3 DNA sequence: TGTGCCAGTACCGAAGGACAGGGATTTAGATCCTACGAGCAGTACGTC.

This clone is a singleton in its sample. This chain's CDR3 is CASSSGTGTDTQYF. In nucleotides, the CDR3 is TGTGCCAGCAGCTCAGGGACAGGCACAGATACGCAGTATTTT. The genes are TRBV11-1 and TRBJ2-3, with 7 bases identical to TRBD1. Trimming removed 4 bases from V and 1 base from J; junction bases left unmatched: 2. This CDR3 is 14 amino acids long. The germline gives CDR1 SGHAT, CDR2 FQDESV (reference sequence). Full variable domain (outside the CDR3, taken from reference TRBV11-1 and TRBJ2-3): EAEVAQSPRYKITEKSQAVAFWCDPISGHATLYWYRQILGQGPELLVQFQDESVVDDSQLPKDRFSAERLKGVDSTLKIQPAELGDSAMYLCASSSGTGTDTQYFGPGTRLTVL.

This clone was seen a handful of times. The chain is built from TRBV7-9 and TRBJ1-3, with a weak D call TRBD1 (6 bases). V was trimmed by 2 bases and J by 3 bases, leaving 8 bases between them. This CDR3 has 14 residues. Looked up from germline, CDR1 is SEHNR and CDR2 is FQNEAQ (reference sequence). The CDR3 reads CASSLKGGGNTIYF. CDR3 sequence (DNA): TGTGCCAGCAGCTTAAAAGGGGGTGGAAACACCATATATTTT.

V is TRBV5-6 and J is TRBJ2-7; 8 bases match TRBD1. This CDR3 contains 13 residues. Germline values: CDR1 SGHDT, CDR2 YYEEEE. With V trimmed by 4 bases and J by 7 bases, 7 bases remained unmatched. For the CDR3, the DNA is TGTGCCAGCAGCCCCAAGACAGGGGAAGAGCAGTACGTC. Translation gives CASSPKTGEEQYV.

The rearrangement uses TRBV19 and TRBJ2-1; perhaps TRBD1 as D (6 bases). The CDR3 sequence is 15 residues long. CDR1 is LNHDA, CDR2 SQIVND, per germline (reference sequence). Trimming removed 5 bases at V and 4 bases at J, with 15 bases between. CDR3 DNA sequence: TGTGCCAGTAGTTCACGGACAGCTATTTACAATGAGCAGTTCTTC. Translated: CASSSRTAIYNEQFF.

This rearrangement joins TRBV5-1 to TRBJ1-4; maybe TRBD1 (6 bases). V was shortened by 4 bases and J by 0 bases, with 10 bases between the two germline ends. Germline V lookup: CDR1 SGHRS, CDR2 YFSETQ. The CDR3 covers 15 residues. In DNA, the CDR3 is TGCGCCAGCAGCCTTACAGGGTCAACTAATGAAAAACTGTTTTTT. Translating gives CASSLTGSTNEKLFF.

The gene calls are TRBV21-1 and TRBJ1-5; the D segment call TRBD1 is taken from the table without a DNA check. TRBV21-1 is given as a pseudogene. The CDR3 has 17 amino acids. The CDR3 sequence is CASSKASAGKNVQPQHF. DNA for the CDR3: TGTGCCAGCAGCAAAGCATCGGCAGGGAAGAATGTCCAGCCCCAGCATTTT.

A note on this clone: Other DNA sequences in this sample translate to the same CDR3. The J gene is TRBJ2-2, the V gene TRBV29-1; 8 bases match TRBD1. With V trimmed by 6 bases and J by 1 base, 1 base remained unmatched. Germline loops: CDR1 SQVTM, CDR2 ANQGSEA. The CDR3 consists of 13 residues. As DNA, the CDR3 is TGCAGCGTAGACAGGGGGAACACCGGGGAGCTGTTTTTT. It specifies CSVDRGNTGELFF.

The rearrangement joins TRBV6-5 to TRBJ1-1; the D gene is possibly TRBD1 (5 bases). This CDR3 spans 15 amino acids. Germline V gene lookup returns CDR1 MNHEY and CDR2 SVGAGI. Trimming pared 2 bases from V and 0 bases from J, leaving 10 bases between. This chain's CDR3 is CASSYGGRLNTEAFF. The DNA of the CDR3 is TGTGCCAGCAGTTACGGGGGACGGCTGAACACTGAAGCTTTCTTT.

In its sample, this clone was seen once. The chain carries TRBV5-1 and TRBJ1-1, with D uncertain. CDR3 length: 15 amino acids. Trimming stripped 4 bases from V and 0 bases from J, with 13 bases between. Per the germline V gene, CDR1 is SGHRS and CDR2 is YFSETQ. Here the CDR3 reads CASSVSGKLNTEAFF. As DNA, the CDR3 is TGCGCCAGCAGCGTCTCCGGAAAATTGAACACTGAAGCTTTCTTT.

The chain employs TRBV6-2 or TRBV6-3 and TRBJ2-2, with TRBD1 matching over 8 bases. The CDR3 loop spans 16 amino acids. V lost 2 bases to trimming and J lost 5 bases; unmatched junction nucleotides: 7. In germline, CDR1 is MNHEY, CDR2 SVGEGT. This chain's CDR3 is CASSYKTGAGTGELFF. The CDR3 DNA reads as TGTGCCAGCAGTTACAAGACAGGGGCGGGGACCGGGGAGCTGTTTTTT.

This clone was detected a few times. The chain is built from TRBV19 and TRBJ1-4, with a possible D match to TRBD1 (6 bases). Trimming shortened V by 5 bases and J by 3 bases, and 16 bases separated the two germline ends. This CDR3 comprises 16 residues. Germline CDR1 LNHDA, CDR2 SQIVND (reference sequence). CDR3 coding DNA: TGTGCCAGTAGTTTCACTACAGGGATGGCTAATGAAAAACTGTTTTTT. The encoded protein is CASSFTTGMANEKLFF.

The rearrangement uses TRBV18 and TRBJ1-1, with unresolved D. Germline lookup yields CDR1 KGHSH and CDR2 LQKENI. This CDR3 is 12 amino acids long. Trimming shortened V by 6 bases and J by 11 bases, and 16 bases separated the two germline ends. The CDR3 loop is CASSPNSPEAFF. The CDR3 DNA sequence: TGTGCCAGCTCCCCTAACAGCCCGGAGGCTTTCTTT.

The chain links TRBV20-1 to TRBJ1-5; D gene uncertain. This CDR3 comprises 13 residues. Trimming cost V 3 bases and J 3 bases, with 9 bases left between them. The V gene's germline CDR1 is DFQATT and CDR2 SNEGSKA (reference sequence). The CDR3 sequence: CSASSGINQPQHF. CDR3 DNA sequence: TGCAGTGCTAGTTCCGGAATCAATCAGCCCCAGCATTTT.

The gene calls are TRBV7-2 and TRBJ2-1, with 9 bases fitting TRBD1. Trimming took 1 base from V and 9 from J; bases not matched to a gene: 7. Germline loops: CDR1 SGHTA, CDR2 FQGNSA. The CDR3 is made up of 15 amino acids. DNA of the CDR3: TGTGCCAGCAGCTTAGTGGGACAGGGAGTGACTGAGCAGTTCTTC. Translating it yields CASSLVGQGVTEQFF.

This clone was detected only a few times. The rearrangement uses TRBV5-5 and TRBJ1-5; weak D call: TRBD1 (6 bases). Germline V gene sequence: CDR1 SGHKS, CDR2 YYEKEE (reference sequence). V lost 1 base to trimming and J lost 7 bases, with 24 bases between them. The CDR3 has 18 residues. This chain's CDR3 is CASSLFTTLQGGEQPQHF. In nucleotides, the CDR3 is TGTGCCAGCAGCTTGTTCACTACCCTACAGGGAGGAGAGCAGCCCCAGCATTTT.

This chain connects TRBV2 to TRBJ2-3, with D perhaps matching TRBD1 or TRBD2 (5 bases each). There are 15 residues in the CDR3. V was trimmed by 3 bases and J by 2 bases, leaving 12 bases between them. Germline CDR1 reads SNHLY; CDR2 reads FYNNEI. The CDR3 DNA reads TGTGCCAGCAGTGAGGAACGGGGACCCACAGATACGCAGTATTTT. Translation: CASSEERGPTDTQYF.

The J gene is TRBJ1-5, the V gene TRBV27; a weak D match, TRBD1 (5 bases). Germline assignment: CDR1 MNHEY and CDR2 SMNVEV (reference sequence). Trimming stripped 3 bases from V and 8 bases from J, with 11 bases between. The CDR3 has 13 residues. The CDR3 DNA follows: TGTGCCAGCAGTTTGGGGGGTTTAAAGCCCCAGCATTTT. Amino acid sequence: CASSLGGLKPQHF.

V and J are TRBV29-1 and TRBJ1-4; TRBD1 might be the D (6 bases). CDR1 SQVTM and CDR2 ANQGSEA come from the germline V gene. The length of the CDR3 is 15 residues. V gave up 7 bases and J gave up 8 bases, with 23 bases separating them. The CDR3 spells CSAKEQGRGYEKLFF. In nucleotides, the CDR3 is TGCAGCGCAAAAGAACAGGGTAGGGGTTACGAAAAACTGTTTTTT. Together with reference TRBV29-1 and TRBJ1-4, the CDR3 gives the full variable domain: SAVISQKPSRDICQRGTSLTIQCQVDSQVTMMFWYRQQPGQSLTLIATANQGSEATYESGFVIDKFPISRPNLTFSTLTVSNMSPEDSSIYLCSAKEQGRGYEKLFFGSGTQLSVL.

CDR3 region: CASKRTGSPPNEQFF. The DNA of the CDR3 is TGTGCCAGCAAACGGACCGGGTCCCCCCCCAATGAGCAGTTCTTC. The chain couples TRBV5-4 to TRBJ2-1, with unresolved D. Germline V gene lookup returns CDR1 SGHNT and CDR2 YYREEE (reference sequence). The CDR3 is 15 amino acids. Trimming pared 6 bases from V and 6 bases from J, leaving 19 bases between.

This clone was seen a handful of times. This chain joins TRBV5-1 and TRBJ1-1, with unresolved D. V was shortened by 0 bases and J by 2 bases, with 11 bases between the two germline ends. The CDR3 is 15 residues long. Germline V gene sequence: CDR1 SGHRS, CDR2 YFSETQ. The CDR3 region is CASSLDPGRNTEAFF. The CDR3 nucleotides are TGCGCCAGCAGCTTGGATCCGGGGAGAAACACTGAAGCTTTCTTT.

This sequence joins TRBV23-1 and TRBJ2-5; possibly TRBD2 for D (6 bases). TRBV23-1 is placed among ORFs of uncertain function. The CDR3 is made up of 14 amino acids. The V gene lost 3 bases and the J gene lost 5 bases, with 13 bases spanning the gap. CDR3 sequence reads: CASSHGGNEETQYF. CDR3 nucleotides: TGCGCCAGCAGTCATGGGGGGAACGAGGAGACCCAGTACTTC.

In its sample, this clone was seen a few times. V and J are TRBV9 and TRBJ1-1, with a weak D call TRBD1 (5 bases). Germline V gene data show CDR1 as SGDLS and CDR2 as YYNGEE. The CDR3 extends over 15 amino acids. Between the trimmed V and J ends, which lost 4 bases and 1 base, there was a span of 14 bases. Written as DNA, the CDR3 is TGTGCCAGCAGCAGAGGACAAGCGAGGAACACTGAAGCTTTCTTT. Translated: CASSRGQARNTEAFF.

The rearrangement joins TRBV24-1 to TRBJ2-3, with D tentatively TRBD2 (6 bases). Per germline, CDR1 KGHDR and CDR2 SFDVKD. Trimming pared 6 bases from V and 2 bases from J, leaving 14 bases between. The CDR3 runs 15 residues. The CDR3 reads CATSFSGGHTDTQYF. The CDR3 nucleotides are TGTGCCACCAGTTTCTCCGGGGGTCACACAGATACGCAGTATTTT.

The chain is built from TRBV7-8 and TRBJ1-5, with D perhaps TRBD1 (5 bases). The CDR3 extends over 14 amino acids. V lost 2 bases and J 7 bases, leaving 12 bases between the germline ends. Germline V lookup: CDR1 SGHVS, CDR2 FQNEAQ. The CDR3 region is CASSLRWGGQPQHF. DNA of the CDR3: TGTGCCAGCAGCTTACGGTGGGGCGGCCAGCCCCAGCATTTT.

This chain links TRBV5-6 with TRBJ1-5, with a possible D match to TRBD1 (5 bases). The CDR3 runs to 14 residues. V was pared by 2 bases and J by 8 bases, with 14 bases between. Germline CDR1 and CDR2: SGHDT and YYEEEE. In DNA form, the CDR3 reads TGTGCCAGCAGCTTCTTTCAGGGTCAGGAGCCCCAGCATTTT. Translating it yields CASSFFQGQEPQHF.

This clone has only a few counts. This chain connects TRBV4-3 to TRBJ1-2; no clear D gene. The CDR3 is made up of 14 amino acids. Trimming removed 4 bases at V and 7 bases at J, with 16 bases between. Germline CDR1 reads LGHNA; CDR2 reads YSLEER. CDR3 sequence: CASSPGGNPGGYTF. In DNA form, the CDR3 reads TGCGCCAGCAGCCCTGGCGGGAATCCGGGTGGCTACACCTTC.

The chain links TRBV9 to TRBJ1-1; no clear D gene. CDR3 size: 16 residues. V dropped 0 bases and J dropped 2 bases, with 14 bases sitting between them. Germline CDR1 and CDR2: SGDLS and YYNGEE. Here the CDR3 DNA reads TGTGCCAGCAGCGTAGGAGGACTAATACCCAACACTGAAGCTTTCTTT. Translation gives CASSVGGLIPNTEAFF.

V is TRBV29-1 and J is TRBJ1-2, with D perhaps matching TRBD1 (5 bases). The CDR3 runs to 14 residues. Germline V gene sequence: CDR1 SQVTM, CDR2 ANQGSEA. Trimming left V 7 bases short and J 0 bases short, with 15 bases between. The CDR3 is CSGQNTGSNYGYTF. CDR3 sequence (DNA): TGCAGCGGACAAAACACAGGATCTAACTATGGCTACACCTTC.